The following is a T cell receptor (beta chain) sequence with its context. Antigen: not known. The sample belongs to a study of cytomegalovirus exposure and HLA in healthy donors. Findings and limits, study-wide: What was likely a sequencing artifact was a cluster of highly shared sequence variants. Earlier analysis found most TCR beta V segments productive about 87% or about 30% of the time.

The CDR3 runs to 11 residues. Germline V gives CDR1 DFQATT, CDR2 SNEGSKA (reference sequence). These donors, healthy bone marrow donors, were studied. PCR amplification relied on 60 Vbeta primers (plus 13 Jbeta primers). The repertoire was sequenced with immunoSEQ multiplex PCR; TCRdb's copy has only in-frame clones and lacks some. This sample has 200,000 to 250,000 clones, with 75% to 90% found just once. V and J are TRBV20-1 and TRBJ2-3; TRBD2 matches 8 bases. The receptor was isolated from a woman between 40 and 55 years old in good health and CMV-seronegative. The sequenced sample consisted of PBMCs. The CDR3 reads CRTGGGDTQYF. The DNA for the CDR3 is TGCAGAACGGGGGGGGGAGATACGCAGTATTTT.